This T cell receptor (beta chain) is from a study of T cell responses to AZD1222 COVID-19 vaccine. Details on this clone: The antigen remains unidentified.

Sequenced by immunoSEQ multiplex PCR; TCRdb stores in-frame clones only, minus some. Of roughly 97,000 clones listed, 80% to 90% are singletons. This CDR3 is built from 16 residues. Looked up from germline, CDR1 is SGHTA and CDR2 is FQGTGA. V lost 5 bases and J 0 bases, leaving 14 bases between the germline ends. Whole-study results and caveats: Donors were chiefly white British, with a greater number of females, and clonal diversity was perhaps underestimated. Spike was spanned by vaccine-associated CD4 TCRs, which were dominant at 160-218 and 743-854. Recipients of two AZD1222 doses showed rising Spike-specific TCR breadth and depth.

V gene TRBV7-3 combines with J gene TRBJ2-1; a weak D match, TRBD2 (6 bases). Here the sequenced sample was peripheral blood, taken on day 0 of AZD1222 vaccination. This clonotype originated in an adult in good health. The chain's CDR3 is CASSLISGSSYNEQFF. CDR3 DNA: TGTGCCAGCAGCCTCATTAGCGGCAGCTCCTACAATGAGCAGTTCTTC.